This TCR beta chain was found in a study of T-cell reconstitution after alpha-beta-depleted transplantation in children. This clonotype was found many times. This sample's TCRbeta library carried unique molecular identifier barcodes. TCRdb reprocessed the PCR reads with MiXCR, giving one entry per CDR3 protein. The table lists tens of thousands of distinct CDR3 sequences, around 6.6% of them singletons, with approximately 2.3% in the top ten. Germline CDR1 and CDR2: LNHNV and YYDKDF (reference sequence). The V and J ends lost 0 bases and 2 bases respectively, with 10 bases between them. The CDR3 spans 15 residues.

The chain links TRBV15 to TRBJ1-2; D ambiguous. The input for sequencing was PBMCs from the stem cell graft donor, taken from the stem cell graft. The TCR comes from a human donor who donated a stem cell graft to a child with acute lymphoblastic leukemia. CDR3 sequence: CATSRDLLRNYGYTF. The CDR3 bases are TGTGCCACCAGCAGAGATCTCTTACGGAACTATGGCTACACCTTC.